Each of the 9 T cell receptor beta chains below was sequenced from the same sample in a study of blood T cell repertoires in COVID-19. Sequencing used immunoSEQ multiplex PCR; TCRdb keeps in-frame clones, though not all of them. The sample holds just over 650,000 clones; about nine tenths are singletons and the top ten take around 0.3%. The sequenced sample was peripheral blood. These receptors originate from a woman aged 18-29 years with acute or convalescent COVID-19.

The genes are TRBV6-5 and TRBJ1-2; D gene ambiguous. The V end lost 7 bases, the J end lost 2 bases, and 14 bases lay between the germline ends. Germline V gives CDR1 MNHEY, CDR2 SVGAGI. The CDR3 is 14 residues long. The CDR3 region is CASKEKRPNYGYTF. CDR3 nucleotides: TGTGCCAGCAAGGAGAAGCGGCCGAACTATGGCTACACCTTC.

V gene TRBV13 combines with J gene TRBJ1-4; 9 positions match TRBD1. This CDR3 is built from 16 residues. V was pared by 3 bases and J by 1 base, with 3 bases of the junction left unmatched. CDR1 is PRHDT and CDR2 is FYEKMQ in the germline V gene (reference sequence). CDR3 amino acids: CASSFGQGITNEKLFF. The CDR3 nucleotides are TGTGCCAGCAGCTTTGGACAGGGGATAACTAATGAAAAACTGTTTTTT.

This chain uses TRBV18 with TRBJ1-1, with 9 nucleotides matching TRBD1. Germline assignment: CDR1 KGHSH and CDR2 LQKENI. This CDR3 comprises 13 residues. V lost 5 bases and J lost 7; bases outside the gene matches: 5. The CDR3 sequence is CASSTRQGDEAFF. DNA for the CDR3: TGTGCCAGCTCAACTCGACAGGGGGATGAAGCTTTCTTT.

The rearrangement joins TRBV2 to TRBJ1-5, with D perhaps TRBD1 (5 bases). CDR1 is SNHLY, CDR2 FYNNEI, per germline. Trimming left V 0 bases short and J 5 bases short, with 11 bases between. This CDR3 has 15 amino acids. CDR3 residues: CASSEARGGDQPQHF. Written as DNA, the CDR3 is TGTGCCAGCAGTGAAGCCCGCGGAGGGGATCAGCCCCAGCATTTT.

This clone was recorded only once. This chain links TRBV9 with TRBJ2-1, with D possibly being TRBD1 (6 bases). Germline-derived CDR1 and CDR2 are SGDLS and YYNGEE. The V end was cut by 0 bases, the J end by 10 bases, with 20 bases between. The CDR3 totals 16 residues. CDR3 DNA: TGTGCCAGCAGCGTAGGCTTAGAACTTGGACAGCCGGAGCAGTTCTTC. Encoded protein: CASSVGLELGQPEQFF.

This clone was detected only a few times. The chain uses TRBV9 and TRBJ1-1; maybe TRBD1 (5 bases). Trimming pared 4 bases from V and 1 base from J, leaving 11 bases between. CDR3 size: 14 residues. Per the germline V gene, CDR1 is SGDLS and CDR2 is YYNGEE. The CDR3 is CASSIIGENTEAFF. Here the CDR3 DNA reads TGTGCCAGCAGCATTATAGGGGAGAACACTGAAGCTTTCTTT. Combining the CDR3 with reference TRBV9 and TRBJ1-1 gives the whole variable domain DSGVTQTPKHLITATGQRVTLRCSPRSGDLSVYWYQQSLDQGLQFLIQYYNGEERAKGNILERFSAQQFPDLHSELNLSSLELGDSALYFCASSIIGENTEAFFGQGTRLTVV.

This clone was recorded once. The chain has TRBV2 and TRBJ2-7; 9 positions match TRBD1. CDR1 SNHLY and CDR2 FYNNEI come from the germline V gene. J was trimmed by 7 bases and V by 5 bases; bases with no gene match: 12. The CDR3 has 15 amino acids. The CDR3 region has the DNA TGTGCCAGCAGTAGCCCGGGACAGGGTGTATGGGAGCAGTACTTC. Protein: CASSSPGQGVWEQYF.

The gene calls are TRBV7-9 and TRBJ1-2, with D perhaps matching TRBD1 (5 bases). The CDR3 covers 13 residues. Trimming took 11 bases from V and 5 from J, leaving 18 bases between them. Germline V CDR1 and CDR2: SEHNR, FQNEAQ (reference sequence). The CDR3 coding sequence is TGTGCCTCCATCGGGGGGTCGGGTTATGGCTACACCTTC. Protein: CASIGGSGYGYTF.

V gene TRBV7-3 combines with J gene TRBJ2-7; 7 nucleotides agree with TRBD2. Germline CDR1 SGHTA, CDR2 FQGTGA. CDR3 length: 15 residues. The junction had 7 bases not matched to a gene; V was cut back by 5 bases and J by 0 bases. In DNA, the CDR3 is TGTGCCAGCAGCCTGAGGGAGGGGCACTCCTACGAGCAGTACTTC. It yields the protein CASSLREGHSYEQYF.